What follows is one T cell receptor (beta chain) and its context. Its target is not known. The repertoire was sequenced with immunoSEQ multiplex PCR; TCRdb's copy has only in-frame clones and lacks some. In the table there are thousands of clones, about 79% of which are singletons. The data were obtained in a study of PD-1 blockade in classical Hodgkin lymphoma. Findings and caveats of the study: Diminished baseline TCR diversity has been reported in newly diagnosed patients relative to healthy donors. Undefined causes, possibly disease activity or prior therapy, underlie the repertoire differences.

Germline CDR1 reads SQVTM; CDR2 reads ANQGSEA. This CDR3 spans 14 amino acids. The junction had 5 bases not matched to a gene; V was cut back by 6 bases and J by 4 bases. Documented time point: newly diagnosed, previously untreated cHL patient sample. Comparison used PBMCs from newly diagnosed, untreated classical Hodgkin lymphoma. This clonotype originated in a human donor with classical Hodgkin lymphoma. Material: peripheral blood mononuclear cells (PBMCs). This chain uses TRBV29-1 with TRBJ2-1; 11 positions agree with TRBD2. Written as DNA, the CDR3 is TGCAGCGTCCCACTAGCGGGAGAATACAATGAGCAGTTCTTC. This translates into CSVPLAGEYNEQFF.